The 9 T cell receptor beta chains given below trace back to one sample, sequenced in a study of blood T cell repertoires in COVID-19. Data came from immunoSEQ multiplex PCR; TCRdb stores just in-frame clones and leaves some out. The table records 30,000 to 35,000 clones, more than 75% of them present only once. The sample comprised peripheral blood. The receptors derive from a man older than 75 with acute or convalescent COVID-19.

The CDR3 here is CASSPGSGGRTDTQYF. The CDR3 DNA is TGTGCCAGCAGCCCGGGGAGCGGGGGACGGACAGATACGCAGTATTTT. The genes are TRBV11-2 and TRBJ2-3; 8 bases fit TRBD2. CDR3 length equals 16 residues. Germline V gene lookup returns CDR1 SGHAT and CDR2 FQNNGV. V was pared by 5 bases and J by 3 bases, with 10 bases of the junction left unmatched.

This chain joins TRBV11-1 and TRBJ2-3; 10 bases align to TRBD2. With 4 bases clipped from V and 5 bases from J, the junction kept 9 bases outside the gene matches. This CDR3 has 16 amino acids. Germline CDR1 SGHAT, CDR2 FQDESV (reference sequence). CDR3 sequence (DNA): TGTGCCAGCAGCTATAGAGGACTAGCGGCAAGAGATACGCAGTATTTT. Residues: CASSYRGLAARDTQYF. Filled out from reference TRBV11-1 and TRBJ2-3, the complete variable domain reads EAEVAQSPRYKITEKSQAVAFWCDPISGHATLYWYRQILGQGPELLVQFQDESVVDDSQLPKDRFSAERLKGVDSTLKIQPAELGDSAMYLCASSYRGLAARDTQYFGPGTRLTVL.

This rearrangement joins TRBV19 to TRBJ2-6, with D unresolved. Germline CDR1 reads LNHDA; CDR2 reads SQIVND (reference sequence). The CDR3 is made up of 12 amino acids. The V and J ends lost 7 bases and 6 bases respectively, with 7 bases between them. Here the CDR3 DNA reads TGTGCCAGTACCACTTCGGCCAACGTCCTGACTTTC. Translation: CASTTSANVLTF.

The chain carries TRBV11-2 and TRBJ2-5, with D perhaps TRBD2 (6 bases). CDR1 and CDR2 from the germline V gene are SGHAT and FQNNGV. The CDR3 has 13 amino acids. V was shortened by 1 base and J by 5 bases, with 8 bases between the two germline ends. The CDR3 DNA is TGTGCCAGCAGCTTAGGGGCGGGGGAGACCCAGTACTTC. Translating gives CASSLGAGETQYF. Full variable domain (outside the CDR3, taken from reference TRBV11-2 and TRBJ2-5): EAGVAQSPRYKIIEKRQSVAFWCNPISGHATLYWYQQILGQGPKLLIQFQNNGVVDDSQLPKDRFSAERLKGVDSTLKIQPAKLEDSAVYLCASSLGAGETQYFGPGTRLLVL.

The V call is TRBV6-1, the J call TRBJ2-3; D is uncertain. The CDR3 is 16 amino acids. V was cut by 0 bases and J by 4 bases, with 14 bases left in between. Germline lookup yields CDR1 MNHNS and CDR2 SASEGT. CDR3 in DNA: TGTGCCAGCAGTGAAGCTACCTACCCCCGCGCAGATACGCAGTATTTT. Protein: CASSEATYPRADTQYF.

This rearrangement joins TRBV6-6 to TRBJ1-3, with a possible D match to TRBD1 (5 bases). The CDR3 spans 15 residues. Per the germline V gene, CDR1 is MNHNY and CDR2 is SVGAGI (reference sequence). Trimming stripped 4 bases from V and 0 bases from J, with 10 bases between. The CDR3 DNA reads TGTGCCAGCAGTTCCGGCAGGGTCTCTGGAAACACCATATATTTT. This gives the protein CASSSGRVSGNTIYF.

This chain uses TRBV4-2 with TRBJ1-3; TRBD1 might be the D (5 bases). CDR3 length equals 17 residues. Germline V lookup: CDR1 LGHNA, CDR2 YNFKEQ. V lost 0 bases to trimming and J lost 0 bases, with 12 bases between them. This chain's CDR3 is CASSQESGGSSGNTIYF. CDR3 DNA sequence: TGTGCCAGCAGCCAAGAATCCGGGGGGAGCTCTGGAAACACCATATATTTT.

The chain uses TRBV30 and TRBJ1-3; a possible D gene is TRBD1 (6 bases). The CDR3 extends over 17 amino acids. Germline CDR1 is GTSNPN and CDR2 is SVGIG (reference sequence). Deletions cut 4 bases from V and 0 bases from J, with 19 bases between. The CDR3 protein is CAWKVPRAGASGNTIYF. CDR3 nucleotide sequence: TGTGCCTGGAAGGTACCCCGGGCAGGGGCCTCTGGAAACACCATATATTTT.

This rearrangement joins TRBV4-1 to TRBJ2-4, with 12 bases matching TRBD1. Per germline, CDR1 MGHRA and CDR2 YSYEKL. The CDR3 loop spans 19 amino acids. J was trimmed by 1 base and V by 4 bases; bases with no gene match: 11. The CDR3 loop is CASSPQPGQGAHAKNIQYF. For the CDR3, the DNA is TGCGCCAGCAGCCCCCAACCGGGACAGGGGGCGCATGCCAAAAACATTCAGTACTTC.